These T cell receptor beta chains were read from a single sample in a study of OX40 agonist ivuxolimab in advanced cancers. Generated by immunoSEQ multiplex PCR, the TCRdb table keeps only in-frame clones and is missing some. The sample holds some 86,000 clones, 90% seen once. The sample was CD4+ or CD8+ T cells sorted from blood, taken in a trial of the OX40 agonist ivuxolimab. The source of these receptors is an adult with an advanced solid tumor such as melanoma, head and neck, liver or kidney cancer. Each CDR3 is given with its conserved first and last residue. A D gene is named only where the DNA matches it firmly. Size values are once, few and many counts, or a class for expanded clones, and some rows have none.

abundance	d_gene	v_gene	j_gene	CDR3nt	CDR3aa
-	TRBD1	TRBV6-5	TRBJ1-4	TGTGCCAGCAGCCCGGGACAGGGTTATGAAAAACTGTTTTTT	CASSPGQGYEKLFF
-	-	TRBV29-1	TRBJ1-2	TGCAGCGTTGGGGACTCGGCCTATGGCTACACCTTC	CSVGDSAYGYTF
-	-	TRBV2	TRBJ1-4	TGTGCCAGCAGGATACAGGGTGGTAATGAAAAACTGTTTTTT	CASRIQGGNEKLFF
-	-	TRBV11-2	TRBJ1-6	TGTGCCAGCAGCGCTATACCAGAAAATTCACCCCTCCACTTT	CASSAIPENSPLHF
-	-	TRBV11-2	TRBJ1-1	TGTGCCAGCAGCGTCGACAGAAACACTGAAGCTTTCTTT	CASSVDRNTEAFF
-	-	TRBV4-1	TRBJ2-1	TGCGCCAGCAGCCTCGGGGTGGGTGGGGTGCCCGTTTACAATGAGCAGTTCTTC	CASSLGVGGVPVYNEQFF
-	-	TRBV19	TRBJ2-3	TGTGCCAGTAGTATGGGGGTGGGCACAGATACGCAGTATTTT	CASSMGVGTDTQYF
many	-	TRBV2	TRBJ2-2	TGTGCCAGCAGGATGGGACAAAGGAACACCGGGGAGCTGTTTTTT	CASRMGQRNTGELFF
-	-	TRBV6-1	TRBJ1-2	TGTGCCAGCAGTGAAGTGGGGGGAAACTATGGCTACACCTTC	CASSEVGGNYGYTF
once	-	TRBV2	TRBJ2-2	TGTGCCAGCAGTGGGGGGCTGGGCGGGGAGCTGTTTTTT	CASSGGLGGELFF
once	-	TRBV5-1	TRBJ1-3	TGCGCCAGCAGCTTCACAGGAATACATCAGGGTCCTGGAAACACCATATATTTT	CASSFTGIHQGPGNTIYF
-	-	TRBV10-2	TRBJ1-4	TGCGCCAGCAGTCTCGAGCGCCGGGAAAAACTGTTTTTT	CASSLERREKLFF
-	-	TRBV7-2	TRBJ2-5	TGTGCCAGCAGCTTAGCGGGGGGTTCGGCGGGGCAAGAGACCCAGTACTTC	CASSLAGGSAGQETQYF
once	TRBD1	TRBV23-1	TRBJ1-1	TGCGCCAGCAGTTACCGGGACAGGGGGGGGAAAGCTTTCTTT	CASSYRDRGGKAFF
few	-	TRBV6-1	TRBJ1-2	TGTGCCAGCAGCTTCTCGGACTCGGGTGGCTACACCTTC	CASSFSDSGGYTF
-	-	TRBV6-5	TRBJ2-1	TGTGCCAGCAGCAAAACCGGGGGCAGGGACAATGAGCAGTTCTTC	CASSKTGGRDNEQFF
-	TRBD1	TRBV5-1	TRBJ1-1	TGCGCCAGCAGCCTCTGGACAGGGCCAATGAACACTGAAGCTTTCTTT	CASSLWTGPMNTEAFF
-	-	TRBV9	TRBJ2-3	TGTGCCAGCAGCGTCGCCGGGCGAGTAGATACGCAGTATTTT	CASSVAGRVDTQYF
-	-	TRBV25-1	TRBJ1-6	TGTGCCAGCAGGGCGGGGGCCGGGGTGGAAAATTCACCCCTCCACTTT	CASRAGAGVENSPLHF
-	-	TRBV6-5	TRBJ2-1	TGTGCCAGCAGCTCCAGGACCTCCTACAATGAGCAGTTCTTC	CASSSRTSYNEQFF
once	TRBD2	TRBV12-5	TRBJ2-5	TGTGCTAGTGGCCCCAGCGGGGGGAGGGAGACCCAGTACTTC	CASGPSGGRETQYF
-	-	TRBV9	TRBJ2-6	TGTGCCAGCACCACACGAGACGGGGACTCTGGGGCCAACGTCCTGACTTTC	CASTTRDGDSGANVLTF
-	-	TRBV30	TRBJ1-1	TGTGCCTGGAAATACGGAAATCTTATGAACACTGAAGCTTTCTTT	CAWKYGNLMNTEAFF
-	-	TRBV2	TRBJ2-3	TGTGCCAGCATGTTCGGCACAGATACGCAGTATTTT	CASMFGTDTQYF
-	-	TRBV14	TRBJ1-6	TGTGCCAGCAGCCAAGTGTCAGGGTTTTTATCTCCACCCCTCCACTTT	CASSQVSGFLSPPLHF